The TCR beta chain described here comes from a study of cytomegalovirus exposure and HLA in healthy donors. Regarding the study as a whole: Rare TCR sequences dominated, though some public TCRs recurred in many donors. As a later analysis showed, several of the most significant clusters appeared to be linked to common viral pathogens.

PCR amplification relied on 60 Vbeta primers (plus 13 Jbeta primers). In the authors' workflow: About 11 million of about 88 million unique TCR beta chains were shared, per a later count. The repertoire was sequenced with immunoSEQ multiplex PCR; TCRdb's copy has only in-frame clones and lacks some. That table is the source of V, J and clone size, and D and trimming were worked out from the DNA. Of some 150,000 clones listed, more than 65% are singletons. This clone was picked up a small number of times. Its antigen is currently unknown. Material: PBMCs. This sequence was found in a woman in her 30s in good health and CMV-seronegative.

The CDR3 coding sequence is TGTGCCAGCAGTTTAGCCGGGACAGGGCTAAACACCGGGGAGCTGTTTTTT. Protein sequence: CASSLAGTGLNTGELFF. V gene TRBV27 combines with J gene TRBJ2-2, with 9 bases fitting TRBD1. The length of the CDR3 is 17 residues. Germline CDR1 MNHEY, CDR2 SMNVEV (reference sequence). The J segment lost 2 bases and the V segment lost 2 bases, leaving 6 bases of the junction unmatched.